Presented here are 22 T cell receptor beta chains from one specimen sequenced in a study of T cell responses to AZD1222 COVID-19 vaccine. The table came from immunoSEQ multiplex PCR; TCRdb's copy has only in-frame clones and leaves some out. The data hold about 190,000 clones, with roughly 93% observed a single time. The input for sequencing was peripheral blood, taken on day 0 of AZD1222 vaccination. These receptors originate from an adult in good health.

This chain links TRBV29-1 with TRBJ2-1, with 10 bases aligning to TRBD2. CDR3 length equals 15 residues. V lost 7 bases and J lost 3; bases outside the gene matches: 9. In germline, CDR1 is SQVTM, CDR2 ANQGSEA. CDR3 in amino acids: CSGGTSAASYNEQFF. The DNA for the CDR3 is TGCAGCGGGGGGACTAGCGCGGCGAGCTACAATGAGCAGTTCTTC.

The chain has TRBV7-2 and TRBJ2-7; 9 bases are a match to TRBD2. Germline trimming cut 0 bases from V and 6 bases from J; bases unmatched to any gene: 9. This CDR3 is built from 16 residues. The V gene's germline CDR1 is SGHTA and CDR2 FQGNSA. As DNA, the CDR3 is TGTGCCAGCAGCTTAGCGCCGAGCGGGGGGAATGGCGAGCAGTACTTC. The encoded protein is CASSLAPSGGNGEQYF.

The rearrangement uses TRBV24-1 and TRBJ2-1; D gene ambiguous. V was pared by 5 bases and J by 0 bases, with 13 bases between. This CDR3 region has 16 residues. Germline V gives CDR1 KGHDR, CDR2 SFDVKD. The CDR3 DNA reads as TGTGCCACCAGTGGTACACTACCGAGCTCCTACAATGAGCAGTTCTTC. This sequence encodes CATSGTLPSSYNEQFF.

The chain combines TRBV2 with TRBJ2-7, with D tentatively TRBD1 (5 bases). Deletions cut 4 bases from V and 2 bases from J, with 9 bases between. CDR3 size: 13 residues. CDR1 and CDR2 (germline): SNHLY, FYNNEI. The chain's CDR3 is CASSVRETYEQYF. The CDR3, as DNA: TGTGCCAGCAGTGTCAGGGAAACCTACGAGCAGTACTTC.

The J gene is TRBJ1-1, the V gene TRBV5-4; 8 bases align to TRBD1. There are 16 residues in the CDR3. Per germline, CDR1 SGHNT and CDR2 YYREEE (reference sequence). Trimming removed 2 bases from V and 0 bases from J; junction bases left unmatched: 6. The CDR3 sequence: CASSLQGDRMNTEAFF. The CDR3 DNA reads as TGTGCCAGCAGCTTACAGGGGGATCGAATGAACACTGAAGCTTTCTTT.

This clone turned up a few times. This rearrangement joins TRBV19 to TRBJ2-1; D might be TRBD1 or TRBD2, each matching 5 bases. Germline V gene data show CDR1 as LNHDA and CDR2 as SQIVND (reference sequence). V was pared by 7 bases and J by 2 bases, with 12 bases between. There are 14 residues in the CDR3. The chain's CDR3 is CASTRGRAYNEQFF. CDR3 DNA: TGTGCCAGTACCCGGGGCAGGGCCTACAATGAGCAGTTCTTC.

The chain recombines TRBV29-1 with TRBJ1-6; TRBD1 matches 9 bases. Germline CDR1 is SQVTM and CDR2 is ANQGSEA. The CDR3 spans 14 residues. V gave up 6 bases and J gave up 7 bases; unmatched junction bases: 7. This chain's CDR3 is CSVQQGAKNSPLHF. The CDR3 DNA is TGCAGCGTCCAACAGGGGGCCAAGAATTCACCCCTCCACTTT.

This clone was found a few times. The gene calls are TRBV19 and TRBJ1-5, with D possibly matching TRBD1 (5 bases). V was trimmed by 5 bases and J by 0 bases, leaving 11 bases between them. The germline gives CDR1 LNHDA, CDR2 SQIVND (reference sequence). The CDR3 is 15 amino acids. The CDR3 loop reads CASSWGGGSNQPQHF. The CDR3 bases are TGTGCCAGTAGTTGGGGGGGAGGTAGCAATCAGCCCCAGCATTTT.

The rearrangement links TRBV7-3 to TRBJ1-2; a weak D match, TRBD1 (5 bases). V was cut by 3 bases and J by 0 bases, with 5 bases left in between. The CDR3 has 13 residues. Germline V gene data show CDR1 as SGHTA and CDR2 as FQGTGA. The CDR3 region has the DNA TGTGCCAGCAGCTTGGGACCTAACTATGGCTACACCTTC. This translates into CASSLGPNYGYTF.

V is TRBV6-5 and J is TRBJ1-1, with 8 nucleotides matching TRBD1. Germline loops: CDR1 MNHEY, CDR2 SVGAGI. After removal of 4 bases from V and 6 bases from J, the junction contained 1 base not matched to a gene. The CDR3 length is 12 residues. The CDR3 DNA is TGTGCCAGCAGTTCACAGGGGGCTGAAGCTTTCTTT. It is translated as CASSSQGAEAFF.

The chain employs TRBV7-6 and TRBJ1-1; 12 bases fit TRBD1. Losses at the gene ends were 1 base for V and 4 bases for J; bases not matched to a gene: 7. This CDR3 has 17 residues. Germline-derived CDR1 and CDR2 are SGHVS and FNYEAQ. The DNA of the CDR3 is TGTGCCAGCAGCTTAGATGGGACAGGGGGCGTTATCACTGAAGCTTTCTTT. Amino acids: CASSLDGTGGVITEAFF.

CDR3 sequence reads: CATSRSPGGVNYGYTF. The CDR3 DNA reads TGTGCCACCAGCAGGTCCCCAGGGGGCGTTAACTATGGCTACACCTTC. V usage is TRBV15 and J usage is TRBJ1-2; 8 bases fit TRBD1. J lost 1 base, V lost 3 bases, and 7 bases had no gene match. From germline, CDR1 is LNHNV and CDR2 YYDKDF (reference sequence). The CDR3 runs 16 residues.

The chain carries TRBV5-5 and TRBJ2-7, with 11 bases aligning to TRBD1. With 4 bases clipped from V and 3 bases from J, the junction kept 6 bases outside the gene matches. Germline CDR1 reads SGHKS; CDR2 reads YYEKEE (reference sequence). The CDR3 runs to 15 residues. The CDR3 loop reads CASSIAGTGGYEQYF. The CDR3 region has the DNA TGTGCCAGCAGCATAGCCGGGACAGGGGGCTACGAGCAGTACTTC.

V gene TRBV20-1 combines with J gene TRBJ2-3; D not certain. The CDR3 has 11 residues. Looked up from germline, CDR1 is DFQATT and CDR2 is SNEGSKA (reference sequence). Trimming removed 3 bases from V and 6 bases from J, with 7 bases in between. The CDR3 DNA reads as TGCAGTGCTAGTCTTATGGATACGCAGTATTTT. Translation gives CSASLMDTQYF.

The chain joins TRBV27 to TRBJ2-7; possible D gene TRBD2, 5 bases. This CDR3 contains 15 residues. V lost 0 bases, J lost 6 bases, and 15 bases lay in between. The germline CDR1 and CDR2 sequences are MNHEY and SMNVEV (reference sequence). The CDR3, as DNA: TGTGCCAGCAGTTTATCACGGACGGGAATGGGCGAGCAGTACTTC. Its translation is CASSLSRTGMGEQYF.

CDR3 sequence (DNA): TGTGCCAGCAGTTACTTGGGGGGGGACACTGAAGCTTTCTTT. This sequence encodes CASSYLGGDTEAFF. The J gene is TRBJ1-1, the V gene TRBV6-5; the D gene is possibly TRBD1 (5 bases). The CDR3 has 14 amino acids. V dropped 1 base and J dropped 3 bases, with 9 bases sitting between them. Germline V gene data show CDR1 as MNHEY and CDR2 as SVGAGI.

CDR3 amino acids: CASSEASSGRYEQYF. As DNA, the CDR3 is TGTGCCAGCAGTGAAGCGTCCTCGGGGCGCTACGAGCAGTACTTC. The genes are TRBV6-1 and TRBJ2-7; D is possibly TRBD1 or TRBD2 (5 bases each). The V end was cut by 0 bases, the J end by 3 bases, with 12 bases between. From germline, CDR1 is MNHNS and CDR2 SASEGT. This CDR3 contains 15 residues.

The gene calls are TRBV11-3 and TRBJ2-5, with D maybe TRBD1 (7 bases). CDR3 length: 17 residues. Germline loops: CDR1 SGHNT, CDR2 YENEEA. V lost 1 base and J lost 4, with 19 bases in between. The CDR3 loop reads CASSLGAGGLPRETQYF. The CDR3 region has the DNA TGTGCCAGCAGCTTAGGGGCAGGGGGGCTTCCAAGAGAGACCCAGTACTTC.

The chain recombines TRBV5-1 with TRBJ2-7, with D perhaps TRBD2 (7 bases). Germline CDR1 and CDR2: SGHRS and YFSETQ. The CDR3 is made up of 14 amino acids. The V gene lost 0 bases and the J gene lost 9 bases, with 16 bases spanning the gap. This CDR3 is CASSLEGGGPRQYF. The DNA for the CDR3 is TGCGCCAGCAGCTTGGAGGGCGGGGGCCCGCGGCAGTACTTC.

The rearrangement uses TRBV10-3 and TRBJ1-1; D is possibly TRBD1 (6 bases). V was shortened by 2 bases and J by 0 bases, with 13 bases between the two germline ends. The CDR3 length is 16 residues. Germline V gene lookup returns CDR1 ENHRY and CDR2 SYGVKD. DNA of the CDR3: TGTGCCATCAGTGAGACCGGACAGTCGTTGAACACTGAAGCTTTCTTT. Encoded protein: CAISETGQSLNTEAFF.

The chain joins TRBV7-2 to TRBJ1-1; tentatively, D is TRBD1 (5 bases). Trimming took 1 base from V and 3 from J, leaving 15 bases between them. The CDR3 spans 16 residues. Germline-derived CDR1 and CDR2 are SGHTA and FQGNSA. CDR3 sequence reads: CASSLGVGVIDTEAFF. In DNA form, the CDR3 reads TGTGCCAGCAGCTTAGGGGTGGGGGTCATCGACACTGAAGCTTTCTTT.

The J gene is TRBJ2-1, the V gene TRBV10-1; D not certain. The V and J ends lost 4 bases and 0 bases respectively, with 13 bases between them. There are 16 residues in the CDR3. From germline, CDR1 is WNHNN and CDR2 SYGVQD (reference sequence). The CDR3 sequence: CASSAFDWGSYNEQFF. The DNA for the CDR3 is TGCGCCAGCAGTGCATTTGACTGGGGCTCCTACAATGAGCAGTTCTTC.